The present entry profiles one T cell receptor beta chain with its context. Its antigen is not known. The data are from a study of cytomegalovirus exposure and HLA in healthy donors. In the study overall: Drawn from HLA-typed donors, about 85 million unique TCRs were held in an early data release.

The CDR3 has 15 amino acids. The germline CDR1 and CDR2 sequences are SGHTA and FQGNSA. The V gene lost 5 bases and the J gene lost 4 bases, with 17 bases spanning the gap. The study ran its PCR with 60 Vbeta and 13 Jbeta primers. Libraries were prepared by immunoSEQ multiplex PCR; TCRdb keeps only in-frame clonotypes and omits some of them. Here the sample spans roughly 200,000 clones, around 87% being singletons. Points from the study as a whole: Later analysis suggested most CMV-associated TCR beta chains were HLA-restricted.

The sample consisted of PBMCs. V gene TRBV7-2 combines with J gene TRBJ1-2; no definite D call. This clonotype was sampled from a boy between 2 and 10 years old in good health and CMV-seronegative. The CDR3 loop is CASSHPWEGTYGYTF. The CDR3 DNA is TGTGCCAGCAGCCACCCATGGGAGGGAACCTATGGCTACACCTTC.